This T cell receptor (beta chain) originates from a study of human T cells and chemical hapten exposure. Study-level findings and limits: Significantly more large CDR3 similarity clusters were formed by expanded TCRs than by controls.

The CDR3 spans 11 residues. V lost 8 bases and J lost 6, with 13 bases in between. CDR1 is SQVTM and CDR2 is ANQGSEA in the germline V gene. This clonotype turned up a few times. Its antigen is unknown. Time point here: pre-sensitization, week 0. Treatment reported: therapeutic diphenylcyclopropenone sensitization with weekly scalp DPC. Each CDR3 protein gets one entry after TCRdb re-called the RACE reads with MiXCR. The sample lists 300,000 to 450,000 distinct CDR3 sequences; 5.1% were seen once. The clonotype was recovered from a woman aged 45-60 years with alopecia areata. Some clones in this sample may be carry-over from other donors' samples. The sample was whole blood, taken in connection with sensitization to the hapten diphenylcyclopropenone (DPC). The chain carries TRBV29-1 and TRBJ2-5; D gene uncertain. The CDR3 DNA follows: TGCAGCTTCCAAGATATAAAGACCCAGTACTTC. Protein sequence: CSFQDIKTQYF.